This T cell receptor beta chain was recovered during a study of CD8+ T cells in alopecia areata. Of note for this clone: Its antigen is as yet unknown.

Notes on the study in general: In lesional scalp, particularly from alopecia totalis/universalis, clonality was higher than in normal scalp.

Following extraction, RNA underwent reverse transcription to cDNA, which served as the sequencing template. Profiled with immunoSEQ multiplex PCR; TCRdb holds only in-frame clones, not every one. This sample has approximately 100,000 clones, with around 59% found just once. The researchers isolated CD4+ and CD8+ T cells from PBMCs by sorting. Germline values: CDR1 SQVTM, CDR2 ANQGSEA. Trimming removed 4 bases from V and 2 bases from J, with 9 bases in between. The CDR3 runs to 12 residues. The sequencing sample was made of CD4+ T cells sorted from blood. V gene TRBV29-1 combines with J gene TRBJ2-7; no clear D. The receptor's source is a human donor in good health. CDR3 DNA: TGCAGCGTTGGTAGGGTTCCCTACGAGCAGTACTTC. It is translated as CSVGRVPYEQYF.